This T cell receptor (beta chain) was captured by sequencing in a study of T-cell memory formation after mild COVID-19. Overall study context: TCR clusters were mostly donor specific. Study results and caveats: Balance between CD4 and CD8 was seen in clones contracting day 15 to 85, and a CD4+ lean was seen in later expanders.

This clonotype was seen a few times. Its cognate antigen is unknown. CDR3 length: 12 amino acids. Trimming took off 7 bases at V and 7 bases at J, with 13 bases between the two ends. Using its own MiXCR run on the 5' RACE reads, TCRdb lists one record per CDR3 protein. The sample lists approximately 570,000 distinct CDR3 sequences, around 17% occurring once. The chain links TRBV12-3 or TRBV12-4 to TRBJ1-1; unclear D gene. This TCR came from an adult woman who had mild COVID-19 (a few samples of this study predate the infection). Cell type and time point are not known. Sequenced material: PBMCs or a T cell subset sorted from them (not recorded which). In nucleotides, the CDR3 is TGTGCCAGCACTTTTACTGGCGATGAAGCTTTCTTT. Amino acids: CASTFTGDEAFF.